This T cell receptor beta chain is from a study of blood T cell repertoires in COVID-19. Study overall: Sites across the United States, Italy and Spain contributed samples from acute and convalescent COVID-19. Sources were T cells, B-cell-depleted T cells, or PBMCs; the material itself was cDNA or gDNA.

Study processing details: Amplified reference gene primers provided the basis for estimating nucleated cell counts. The table came from immunoSEQ multiplex PCR; TCRdb's copy has only in-frame clones and leaves some out. V, J and clone size reflect that table, while D and trimming were determined from the DNA. The sample has 60,000 to 70,000 clones; about nine tenths are singletons. V lost 3 bases, J lost 2 bases, and 0 bases stayed unmatched. This CDR3 has 14 residues. CDR1 is MGHRA, CDR2 YSYEKL, per germline. Enrolled during active infection, Seattle patients were then followed longitudinally. The TCR was taken from a woman aged 55-69 years with COVID-19, enrolled during active disease. The sample taken for sequencing was peripheral blood. The chain uses TRBV4-1 and TRBJ1-5; 8 nucleotides match TRBD1. This CDR3 is CASSQGQGNQPQHF. For the CDR3, the DNA is TGCGCCAGCAGCCAGGGACAGGGCAATCAGCCCCAGCATTTT.